The entry below describes one TCR beta chain. The time point: 2014-2015 season, pre-vaccination. These data belong to a study of follicular helper T cells after annual influenza vaccination. Study details: Blood was drawn on days 0, 7 and 28 after vaccination.

This CDR3 is built from 16 residues. V lost 4 bases to trimming and J lost 2 bases; unmatched junction nucleotides: 9. CDR1 and CDR2 (germline): SGHRS, YFSETQ. TCRdb's copy holds only in-frame clones and misses some; the assay was immunoSEQ multiplex PCR. This sample has over 25,000 clones; 65% to 85% occur once, and the top ten carry approximately 1.2%. The source was CXCR5+ CD38- circulating T follicular helper cells from blood, collected on the day of influenza vaccination. The sample's subset: circulating Tfh, non-naive CD4+CXCR5+PD-1+ (ICOS+CD38+ or ICOS-CD38-). The V and J genes are TRBV5-1 and TRBJ1-1; 9 bases are shared with TRBD1. The receptor's source is an adult who received the influenza vaccine. CDR3 amino acids: CASSVGTGWDNTEAFF. CDR3 coding DNA: TGCGCCAGCAGCGTCGGGACAGGGTGGGACAACACTGAAGCTTTCTTT. Variable domain in full (rest from reference TRBV5-1 and TRBJ1-1): KAGVTQTPRYLIKTRGQQVTLSCSPISGHRSVSWYQQTPGQGLQFLFEYFSETQRNKGNFPGRFSGRQFSNSRSEMNVSTLELGDSALYLCASSVGTGWDNTEAFFGQGTRLTVV.